Below are 31 T cell receptor beta chains sequenced from a single sample in a study of regulatory T cells in long-lasting Graves disease. To make TCR beta libraries, researchers used iRepertoire HTBI primers and Arm-PCR of CDR3 regions. TCRdb itself ran the multiplex PCR reads through MiXCR, one entry per CDR3 protein. The sample lists over 500,000 distinct CDR3 sequences; 15% to 20% were seen once. Time point in this sample: newly diagnosed GD, antithyroid drugs for less than 3 months. After RNA was extracted from PBMCs, the TCR library was made from it. These sequences were also reported in another study, on T cells in Graves' hyperthyroidism and ophthalmopathy.

Specimen: peripheral blood mononuclear cells (PBMCs), collected at new diagnosis, from a patient treated with antithyroid drugs. The source of these receptors is a woman aged 30 to 39 with Graves disease.

The sample holds many counts of this clonotype. The rearrangement links TRBV6-1 to TRBJ1-2; maybe TRBD1 (6 bases). CDR1 and CDR2 from the germline V gene are MNHNS and SASEGT. This CDR3 has 17 amino acids. Trimming pared 6 bases from V and 8 bases from J, leaving 28 bases between. The CDR3 nucleotides are TGTGCCAGCAGGAGAGGAGGGGGGGCGGCGTTGAATCAAGGCTACACCTTC. It translates to CASRRGGGAALNQGYTF.

This clonotype was picked up many times. The chain recombines TRBV6-1 with TRBJ1-5, with a possible D match to TRBD1 (6 bases). CDR1 MNHNS and CDR2 SASEGT come from the germline V gene. This CDR3 contains 14 residues. V was pared by 5 bases and J by 7 bases, with 15 bases between. This CDR3 is CASSPNTGYQPQHF. The CDR3 DNA follows: TGTGCCAGCAGTCCGAACACAGGGTACCAGCCCCAGCATTTT.

The V call is TRBV28, the J call TRBJ2-6; possibly TRBD2 for D (6 bases). Germline V gene data show CDR1 as MDHEN and CDR2 as SYDVKM. This CDR3 has 17 amino acids. The V and J ends lost 6 bases and 0 bases respectively, with 15 bases between them. The CDR3 spells CASRRPVGGSGANVLTF. As DNA, the CDR3 is TGTGCCAGCAGACGTCCGGTGGGGGGCTCTGGGGCCAACGTCCTGACTTTC.

In its sample, this clonotype was seen many times. The chain is built from TRBV28 and TRBJ2-7; 10 positions agree with TRBD2. Germline V lookup: CDR1 MDHEN, CDR2 SYDVKM. V lost 4 bases and J lost 4; bases outside the gene matches: 7. This CDR3 region has 15 residues. The DNA of the CDR3 is TGTGCCAGCAGTTCGCCTAGCGGGAGTCTATACGAGCAGTACTTC. As protein: CASSSPSGSLYEQYF.

The table lists this clonotype with many counts. This chain uses TRBV2 with TRBJ2-1; the D gene is possibly TRBD2 (6 bases). The CDR3 is made up of 16 amino acids. The germline V gene has CDR1 SNHLY and CDR2 FYNNEI. Trimming took off 5 bases at V and 0 bases at J, with 14 bases between the two ends. The CDR3 reads CASSQGGTSSYNEQFF. The CDR3 region has the DNA TGTGCCAGCAGTCAAGGCGGGACGAGCTCCTACAATGAGCAGTTCTTC.

As to this clonotype: A read error may be the cause here, since a much bigger clone is one base away. This chain uses TRBV2 with TRBJ2-1; a weak D match, TRBD2 (5 bases). The CDR3 has 13 amino acids. CDR1 and CDR2 (germline): SNHLY, FYNNEI. V gave up 2 bases and J gave up 12 bases, with 14 bases separating them. This CDR3 is CASSETGADGQFF. In DNA, the CDR3 is TGTGCCAGCAGTGAAACCGGAGCGGATGGGCAGTTCTTC.

This clonotype occurred a few times. V is TRBV27 and J is TRBJ1-2; the D gene is possibly TRBD1 (6 bases). The CDR3 sequence is 12 residues long. Germline CDR1 and CDR2: MNHEY and SMNVEV (reference sequence). V gave up 8 bases and J gave up 6 bases, with 13 bases separating them. CDR3 sequence reads: CASSGALDGYTF. For the CDR3, the DNA is TGTGCCAGCTCGGGGGCGCTGGATGGCTACACCTTC.

In its sample, this clonotype was seen many times. CDR3 DNA: TGTGCCTGGCAGGGCGGTGGGTATGGCTACACCTTC. Its protein is CAWQGGGYGYTF. V usage is TRBV30 and J usage is TRBJ1-2; D is possibly TRBD1 (5 bases). The V and J ends lost 5 bases and 5 bases respectively, with 12 bases between them. The CDR3 covers 12 residues. CDR1 and CDR2 (germline): GTSNPN, SVGIG (reference sequence).

As to this clonotype: Being one base from a much bigger clone, this may be a read error. J is TRBJ1-2 and V is TRBV12-3 or TRBV12-4; D is unresolved. Between the trimmed V and J ends, which lost 2 bases and 0 bases, there was a span of 4 bases. The CDR3 runs 13 residues. CDR3 amino acids: CASSLQTNYGYTF. In DNA form, the CDR3 reads TGTGCCAGCAGTTTACAGACTAACTATGGCTACACCTTC.

This clonotype was picked up a small number of times. This sequence joins TRBV4-2 and TRBJ1-5; D remains ambiguous. The V end was cut by 0 bases, the J end by 3 bases, with 9 bases between. The CDR3 loop spans 15 amino acids. Germline-derived CDR1 and CDR2 are LGHNA and YNFKEQ. In nucleotides, the CDR3 is TGTGCCAGCAGCCAAGAATGGAGGGACAATCAGCCCCAGCATTTT. As protein: CASSQEWRDNQPQHF.

The chain recombines TRBV7-9 with TRBJ1-3, with D maybe TRBD1 (5 bases). V shed 3 bases and J shed 0 bases, with 9 bases lying between them. Germline lookup yields CDR1 SEHNR and CDR2 FQNEAQ (reference sequence). CDR3 length equals 15 residues. CDR3 nucleotide sequence: TGTGCCAGCAGCTTGGGGCACAGCTCTGGAAACACCATATATTTT. Its translation: CASSLGHSSGNTIYF.

This clonotype was seen many times. The V gene is TRBV2, the J gene TRBJ2-3; D may be TRBD1 (5 bases). This CDR3 comprises 14 residues. Germline assignment: CDR1 SNHLY and CDR2 FYNNEI. Trimming cost V 4 bases and J 3 bases, with 11 bases left between them. CDR3 protein: CASSAQGATDTQYF. The CDR3 DNA reads TGTGCCAGCAGTGCCCAGGGTGCGACAGATACGCAGTATTTT. The full variable domain, its missing parts supplied by reference TRBV2 and TRBJ2-3, is EPEVTQTPSHQVTQMGQEVILRCVPISNHLYFYWYRQILGQKVEFLVSFYNNEISEKSEIFDDQFSVERPDGSNFTLKIRSTKLEDSAMYFCASSAQGATDTQYFGPGTRLTVL.

Ten or more counts support this clonotype. V is TRBV6-6 and J is TRBJ2-5; D might be TRBD2 (5 bases). Germline V gene sequence: CDR1 MNHNY, CDR2 SVGAGI (reference sequence). Trimming stripped 0 bases from V and 5 bases from J, with 13 bases between. The CDR3 loop spans 15 amino acids. The CDR3 DNA reads as TGTGCCAGCAGTTACTCGACCGGGGTGGGGGAGACCCAGTACTTC. Translating it yields CASSYSTGVGETQYF.

The chain is built from TRBV4-1 and TRBJ1-5, with 11 bases fitting TRBD1. Germline CDR1 is MGHRA and CDR2 is YSYEKL. The CDR3 extends over 19 amino acids. V was clipped by 5 bases and J by 1 base; unmatched bases: 13. CDR3 amino acids: CASSSLPGQGGRSNQPQHF. The CDR3 coding sequence is TGCGCCAGCAGCTCCCTCCCGGGACAGGGGGGTAGGAGCAATCAGCCCCAGCATTTT.

This clonotype was observed many times. Here the CDR3 DNA reads TGTGCCAGCAGTGAACGGGCAGACAAAAACACCATATATTTT. Residues: CASSERADKNTIYF. This sequence joins TRBV2 and TRBJ1-3; D not certain. This CDR3 region has 14 residues. CDR1 is SNHLY and CDR2 is FYNNEI in the germline V gene. The V end was cut by 2 bases, the J end by 6 bases, with 11 bases between.

This clonotype was detected ten times or more. The V gene is TRBV28, the J gene TRBJ1-1; D possibly corresponds to TRBD1 (6 bases). Germline CDR1 and CDR2: MDHEN and SYDVKM. V was pared by 6 bases and J by 4 bases, with 15 bases between. The CDR3 consists of 14 residues. The CDR3 here is CASSSPGALTEAFF. CDR3 nucleotide sequence: TGTGCCAGCAGCAGCCCGGGGGCGCTCACTGAAGCTTTCTTT.

This clonotype occurred a few times. The chain employs TRBV5-1 and TRBJ1-6, with D hard to call. The V gene's germline CDR1 is SGHRS and CDR2 YFSETQ. V dropped 0 bases and J dropped 0 bases, with 4 bases sitting between them. The CDR3 is 15 amino acids. The CDR3 bases are TGCGCCAGCAGCTTGGAATACTCCTATAATTCACCCCTCCACTTT. Translation gives CASSLEYSYNSPLHF.

The chain recombines TRBV11-2 with TRBJ2-2; 8 bases fit TRBD1. The CDR3 loop spans 16 amino acids. Germline CDR1 SGHAT, CDR2 FQNNGV. The trim removed 5 bases at V and 5 bases at J, leaving 10 bases unmatched. Here the CDR3 DNA reads TGTGCCAGCAGCCTACTACAGGGGGTAGGGACCGGGGAGCTGTTTTTT. Encoded protein: CASSLLQGVGTGELFF.

The table lists this clonotype with a few counts. The J gene is TRBJ2-7, the V gene TRBV7-2; unclear D gene. Trimming removed 2 bases from V and 4 bases from J, with 9 bases in between. Germline lookup yields CDR1 SGHTA and CDR2 FQGNSA. This CDR3 comprises 13 residues. The CDR3 nucleotides read TGTGCCAGCAGCTTACTCCGGGCGTACGAGCAGTACTTC. This gives the protein CASSLLRAYEQYF.

This clonotype was detected a few times. CDR3 coding DNA: TGTGCCAGCAGCGACTATAAAGACAGGGCCGTATACGAGCAGTACTTC. Translated, it gives CASSDYKDRAVYEQYF. This sequence joins TRBV14 and TRBJ2-7, with 7 bases matching TRBD1. CDR1 is SGHDN and CDR2 is FVKESK in the germline V gene. The CDR3 runs to 16 residues. Germline trimming cut 5 bases from V and 4 bases from J; bases unmatched to any gene: 14.

The V gene is TRBV27, the J gene TRBJ2-1; a weak D match, TRBD1 (6 bases). The germline V gene encodes CDR1 MNHEY and CDR2 SMNVEV (reference sequence). The CDR3 loop spans 14 amino acids. V dropped 3 bases and J dropped 6 bases, with 12 bases sitting between them. The CDR3 nucleotides read TGTGCCAGCAGTTTCGTACAGGGTAGCAATGAGCAGTTCTTC. Its protein product is CASSFVQGSNEQFF.

This clonotype was counted many times. A much larger clone differs from this one at a single base, so this may be a read error. This chain uses TRBV28 with TRBJ1-1, with D unresolved. The CDR3 is 12 residues long. The germline gives CDR1 MDHEN, CDR2 SYDVKM. CDR3 loop: CASSLWNTEAFF. The CDR3 DNA sequence: TGTGCCAGCAGCTTATGGAACACTGAAGCTTTCTTT.

The chain recombines TRBV3-1 with TRBJ2-2; D call uncertain. Trimming took 5 bases from V and 0 from J, leaving 25 bases between them. The germline V gene encodes CDR1 LGHDT and CDR2 YNNKEL (reference sequence). This CDR3 is built from 20 residues. The CDR3 region is CASSYDSAPEKYANTGELFF. The CDR3 DNA reads TGTGCCAGCAGCTACGATTCCGCTCCAGAAAAGTATGCGAACACCGGGGAGCTGTTTTTT.

This clonotype showed up many times. The gene calls are TRBV28 and TRBJ2-3; 9 bases are shared with TRBD1. The germline V gene has CDR1 MDHEN and CDR2 SYDVKM. The CDR3 consists of 14 residues. The trim removed 6 bases at V and 1 base at J, leaving 2 bases unmatched. CDR3 amino acids: CASRGDRGTDTQYF. In DNA form, the CDR3 reads TGTGCCAGCAGGGGGGACAGGGGCACAGATACGCAGTATTTT. Full variable domain (remainder filled in from reference TRBV28 and TRBJ2-3): DVKVTQSSRYLVKRTGEKVFLECVQDMDHENMFWYRQDPGLGLRLIYFSYDVKMKEKGDIPEGYSVSREKKERFSLILESASTNQTSMYLCASRGDRGTDTQYFGPGTRLTVL.

As concerns this clonotype: Given a much more abundant clone one base away, this may be a read error. Here the CDR3 reads CSAEGGDPERFNEQLF. CDR3 nucleotide sequence: TGCAGTGCTGAGGGTGGGGATCCCGAACGTTTCAATGAGCAGCTCTTC. The rearrangement links TRBV20-1 to TRBJ2-1, with a weak D call TRBD2 (5 bases). The CDR3 contains 16 residues. CDR1 DFQATT and CDR2 SNEGSKA come from the germline V gene (reference sequence).

This clonotype was observed many times. The chain links TRBV28 to TRBJ1-2; TRBD1 matches 7 bases. The CDR3 runs to 15 residues. V dropped 5 bases and J dropped 7; count of bases not matched to a gene: 13. Germline V gives CDR1 MDHEN, CDR2 SYDVKM. For the CDR3, the DNA is TGTGCCAGCAGTCCAGGGGGGGCGCGTGGGAGTGGCTACACCTTC. Translated, it gives CASSPGGARGSGYTF.

The chain recombines TRBV9 with TRBJ2-6, with D uncertain. CDR1 is SGDLS, CDR2 YYNGEE, per germline. Trimming cost V 6 bases and J 1 base, with 5 bases left between them. The CDR3 length is 13 residues. CDR3 sequence reads: CASKVSGANVLTF. As DNA, the CDR3 is TGTGCCAGCAAGGTTTCTGGGGCCAACGTCCTGACTTTC.

V and J are TRBV27 and TRBJ2-7; D perhaps matches TRBD2 (6 bases). Germline V CDR1 and CDR2: MNHEY, SMNVEV (reference sequence). V was pared by 2 bases and J by 2 bases, with 13 bases between. The CDR3 is 15 residues long. DNA of the CDR3: TGTGCCAGCAGTTTAACCCAGGGAGGAACCTACGAGCAGTACTTC. Protein: CASSLTQGGTYEQYF.

The V call is TRBV20-1, the J call TRBJ1-2, with a weak D call TRBD1 (6 bases). This CDR3 has 13 residues. CDR1 is DFQATT, CDR2 SNEGSKA, per germline (reference sequence). Trimming left V 5 bases short and J 0 bases short, with 10 bases between. The CDR3 loop is CSAGQLTNYGYTF. CDR3 bases: TGCAGTGCTGGACAGCTCACTAACTATGGCTACACCTTC.

This clonotype was recorded at least ten times. V is TRBV12-5 and J is TRBJ2-1; D is possibly TRBD1 or TRBD2 (5 bases each). The CDR3 totals 11 residues. CDR1 LGHNT and CDR2 FRNRAP come from the germline V gene. Trimming cost V 6 bases and J 10 bases, with 10 bases left between them. For the CDR3, the DNA is TGTGCTAGTGGGCTTGGGGGAGAGCAGTTCTTC. Translation gives CASGLGGEQFF.

This chain links TRBV6-1 with TRBJ2-1; the match to TRBD2 covers 7 bases. Germline CDR1 and CDR2: MNHNS and SASEGT. Trimming removed 7 bases from V and 3 bases from J; junction bases left unmatched: 9. CDR3 length: 15 amino acids. The CDR3 nucleotides are TGTGCCAGCATCCCCCCGGGACTATACTACAATGAGCAGTTCTTC. Its protein is CASIPPGLYYNEQFF.